The 25 T cell receptor beta chains reported below all come from one sample, sequenced in a study of cytomegalovirus exposure and HLA in healthy donors. Using immunoSEQ multiplex PCR, the repertoire was profiled, and TCRdb retains in-frame clones only, with some absent. The data show 120,000 to 150,000 clones, 85% to 90% seen once. The specimen was PBMCs. The receptors were gathered from a woman between 18 and 29 years old in good health and CMV-seropositive.

The J gene is TRBJ2-3, the V gene TRBV11-1; 8 bases align to TRBD2. The CDR3 sequence is 16 residues long. V lost 0 bases and J lost 1; bases outside the gene matches: 3. Per the germline V gene, CDR1 is SGHAT and CDR2 is FQDESV (reference sequence). For the CDR3, the DNA is TGTGCCAGCAGCTTAGCGGGAGCGGGGGGCACAGATACGCAGTATTTT. Translated, it gives CASSLAGAGGTDTQYF.

The sample holds a few counts of this clone. The chain combines TRBV25-1 with TRBJ2-2; perhaps TRBD1 as D (6 bases). CDR1 and CDR2 from the germline V gene are MGHDK and SYGVNS. Deletions cut 4 bases from V and 2 bases from J, with 11 bases between. The CDR3 sequence is 15 residues long. The CDR3 DNA reads as TGTGCCAGCAGTGTTTTACAGGGTAACACCGGGGAGCTGTTTTTT. Its translation is CASSVLQGNTGELFF.

V usage is TRBV28 and J usage is TRBJ1-2, with a possible D match to TRBD1 (5 bases). V dropped 6 bases and J dropped 5 bases, with 13 bases sitting between them. The CDR3 runs to 13 residues. Germline-derived CDR1 and CDR2 are MDHEN and SYDVKM. The CDR3: CASSVTEAYGYTF. The CDR3 nucleotides are TGTGCCAGCAGCGTGACAGAAGCGTATGGCTACACCTTC.

The chain links TRBV6-5 to TRBJ2-1; 7 bases align to TRBD1. The CDR3 is 15 amino acids. J gave up 7 bases and V 5 bases, and 11 bases lay outside the gene matches. CDR1 is MNHEY and CDR2 is SVGAGI in the germline V gene. The CDR3 loop is CASSRPGQSRNEQFF. The CDR3 bases are TGTGCCAGCAGTCGTCCGGGACAGTCTAGGAATGAGCAGTTCTTC.

V and J are TRBV5-6 and TRBJ1-3, with a weak D call TRBD1 (6 bases). The CDR3 sequence is 14 residues long. Germline CDR1 and CDR2: SGHDT and YYEEEE. Trimming cost V 3 bases and J 11 bases, with 18 bases left between them. CDR3 DNA sequence: TGTGCCAGCAGCTCTACAGGGTTCCTATTCCCCATATATTTT. Residues: CASSSTGFLFPIYF.

The V and J genes are TRBV28 and TRBJ2-3; D call uncertain. CDR1 MDHEN and CDR2 SYDVKM come from the germline V gene. Between the trimmed V and J ends, which lost 5 bases and 6 bases, there was a span of 12 bases. The CDR3 is 13 amino acids. CDR3 region: CASSAHLLDTQYF. DNA for the CDR3: TGTGCCAGCAGTGCCCACTTGTTGGATACGCAGTATTTT.

The V gene is TRBV7-2, the J gene TRBJ2-1; unclear D gene. Deletions cut 1 base from V and 2 bases from J, with 12 bases between. The length of the CDR3 is 16 residues. Germline values: CDR1 SGHTA, CDR2 FQGNSA. As DNA, the CDR3 is TGTGCCAGCAGCTTAGTGTCGGGTCCAGCCTACAATGAGCAGTTCTTC. As protein: CASSLVSGPAYNEQFF. Full variable domain (remainder filled in from reference TRBV7-2 and TRBJ2-1): GAGVSQSPSNKVTEKGKDVELRCDPISGHTALYWYRQSLGQGLEFLIYFQGNSAPDKSGLPSDRFSAERTGGSVSTLTIQRTQQEDSAVYLCASSLVSGPAYNEQFFGPGTRLTVL.

The chain links TRBV7-9 to TRBJ1-2; D unresolved. This CDR3 is 13 amino acids long. CDR1 is SEHNR, CDR2 FQNEAQ, per germline (reference sequence). V shed 0 bases and J shed 8 bases, with 10 bases lying between them. The CDR3 loop is CASSLAAVGGYTF. For the CDR3, the DNA is TGTGCCAGCAGCTTAGCGGCTGTCGGGGGCTACACCTTC. Supplemented by reference TRBV7-9 and TRBJ1-2, the full variable domain reads DTGVSQNPRHKITKRGQNVTFRCDPISEHNRLYWYRQTLGQGPEFLTYFQNEAQLEKSRLLSDRFSAERPKGSFSTLEIQRTEQGDSAMYLCASSLAAVGGYTFGSGTRLTVV.

V and J are TRBV6-6 and TRBJ1-5; D perhaps matches TRBD1 (5 bases). There are 12 residues in the CDR3. Germline lookup yields CDR1 MNHNY and CDR2 SVGAGI (reference sequence). Trimming left V 6 bases short and J 7 bases short, with 10 bases between. CDR3 region: CASSRDRQPQHF. The CDR3 DNA reads as TGTGCCAGCAGCAGGGATCGCCAGCCCCAGCATTTT.

CDR3 in amino acids: CASSIHGSYNEQFF. The CDR3 region has the DNA TGTGCCAGTAGTATTCACGGTTCCTACAATGAGCAGTTCTTC. The rearrangement joins TRBV19 to TRBJ2-1, with no clear D. Germline CDR1 and CDR2: LNHDA and SQIVND (reference sequence). The germline V and J ends were trimmed by 3 bases and 1 base, with 7 bases remaining between them. The CDR3 loop spans 14 amino acids. The full variable domain, in which reference TRBV19 and TRBJ2-1 provide the parts outside the CDR3, is DGGITQSPKYLFRKEGQNVTLSCEQNLNHDAMYWYRQDPGQGLRLIYYSQIVNDFQKGDIAEGYSVSREKKESFPLTVTSAQKNPTAFYLCASSIHGSYNEQFFGPGTRLTVL.

The chain recombines TRBV11-3 with TRBJ2-1; D unresolved. With 3 bases removed from V and 9 bases from J, the gap between germline ends came to 6 bases. The CDR3 covers 11 residues. Looked up from germline, CDR1 is SGHNT and CDR2 is YENEEA. CDR3 sequence reads: CASSLSGEQFF. The CDR3 DNA follows: TGTGCCAGCAGCTTGTCGGGTGAGCAGTTCTTC.

This sequence joins TRBV2 and TRBJ2-5; possible D gene TRBD2, 6 bases. Germline V gives CDR1 SNHLY, CDR2 FYNNEI. V lost 7 bases and J 5 bases, leaving 8 bases between the germline ends. The CDR3 sequence is 11 residues long. This chain's CDR3 is CASTLAETQYF. For the CDR3, the DNA is TGTGCCAGCACGCTAGCGGAGACCCAGTACTTC. Drawing the rest from reference TRBV2 and TRBJ2-5, the complete variable domain is EPEVTQTPSHQVTQMGQEVILRCVPISNHLYFYWYRQILGQKVEFLVSFYNNEISEKSEIFDDQFSVERPDGSNFTLKIRSTKLEDSAMYFCASTLAETQYFGPGTRLLVL.

The CDR3 protein is CASSSRLADRTDTQYF. The CDR3 bases are TGTGCCAGCAGCTCCCGACTAGCGGACCGCACAGATACGCAGTATTTT. This chain uses TRBV7-2 with TRBJ2-3; 9 bases map to TRBD2. Germline V gene lookup returns CDR1 SGHTA and CDR2 FQGNSA. The CDR3 contains 16 residues. Germline trimming cut 4 bases from V and 1 base from J; bases unmatched to any gene: 6.

The chain combines TRBV7-2 with TRBJ2-7; no firm D call. The V end lost 5 bases, the J end lost 7 bases, and 15 bases lay between the germline ends. Germline CDR1 is SGHTA and CDR2 is FQGNSA. The CDR3 is 13 residues long. CDR3 in DNA: TGTGCCAGCAGCCTAGGAACTCTTTGGGAGCAGTACTTC. Its translation: CASSLGTLWEQYF. Looking up the rest from reference TRBV7-2 and TRBJ2-7 gives the full variable domain: GAGVSQSPSNKVTEKGKDVELRCDPISGHTALYWYRQSLGQGLEFLIYFQGNSAPDKSGLPSDRFSAERTGGSVSTLTIQRTQQEDSAVYLCASSLGTLWEQYFGPGTRLTVT.

This rearrangement joins TRBV5-6 to TRBJ2-7; 10 bases are a match to TRBD2. This CDR3 contains 16 residues. Germline V gene lookup returns CDR1 SGHDT and CDR2 YYEEEE. V gave up 4 bases and J gave up 6 bases; unmatched junction bases: 13. This CDR3 is CASSPTRVAGGGEQYF. For the CDR3, the DNA is TGTGCCAGCAGCCCGACAAGGGTAGCGGGAGGTGGCGAGCAGTACTTC.

This clone was detected once. This chain links TRBV5-8 with TRBJ2-1; 12 nucleotides match TRBD1. Germline trimming cut 3 bases from V and 7 bases from J; bases unmatched to any gene: 5. Germline assignment: CDR1 SGHTS and CDR2 YDEGEE. This CDR3 has 15 amino acids. The CDR3 region is CASSSGTGGENEQFF. DNA of the CDR3: TGTGCCAGCAGCTCCGGGACAGGGGGCGAAAATGAGCAGTTCTTC. The full variable domain, its missing parts supplied by reference TRBV5-8 and TRBJ2-1, is EAGVTQSPTHLIKTRGQQATLRCSPISGHTSVYWYQQALGLGLQFLLWYDEGEERNRGNFPPRFSGRQFPNYSSELNVNALELEDSALYLCASSSGTGGENEQFFGPGTRLTVL.

The gene calls are TRBV5-1 and TRBJ2-5; TRBD2 matches at 10 bases. CDR3 length equals 17 residues. J gave up 3 bases and V 4 bases, and 12 bases lay outside the gene matches. CDR1 and CDR2 (germline): SGHRS, YFSETQ. The CDR3 region is CASSNGLAVTKEETQYF. The DNA for the CDR3 is TGCGCCAGCAGCAACGGACTAGCGGTGACAAAGGAAGAGACCCAGTACTTC.

The chain employs TRBV19 and TRBJ1-2, with 8 bases matching TRBD1. Germline V gene lookup returns CDR1 LNHDA and CDR2 SQIVND (reference sequence). The ends lost 2 bases at V and 4 bases at J; junction bases unmatched: 6. This CDR3 is built from 15 residues. CDR3 sequence (DNA): TGTGCCAGTAGTATACAGGGGGCGACTTCCTATGGCTACACCTTC. This sequence encodes CASSIQGATSYGYTF.

The chain recombines TRBV10-1 with TRBJ2-2; TRBD2 matches 10 bases. Unmatched junction bases numbered 2, after V lost 3 bases and J lost 1 base. The CDR3 extends over 16 amino acids. Per germline, CDR1 WNHNN and CDR2 SYGVQD (reference sequence). The CDR3 reads CASSESGRGNTGELFF. As DNA, the CDR3 is TGCGCCAGCAGTGAAAGCGGGAGGGGGAACACCGGGGAGCTGTTTTTT.

The chain couples TRBV7-2 to TRBJ1-4; 9 nucleotides match TRBD1. This CDR3 is 18 amino acids long. The V gene end was trimmed by 5 bases and the J gene end by 7 bases; junction bases not matched to a gene: 17. Germline CDR1 and CDR2: SGHTA and FQGNSA. CDR3 sequence: CASSPGQGMGGNREKLFF. In DNA form, the CDR3 reads TGTGCCAGCAGCCCCGGACAGGGGATGGGAGGGAACCGTGAAAAACTGTTTTTT.

The chain links TRBV5-4 to TRBJ2-7; TRBD2 matches at 11 bases. Looked up from germline, CDR1 is SGHNT and CDR2 is YYREEE (reference sequence). Unmatched junction bases numbered 9, after V lost 5 bases and J lost 2 bases. CDR3 size: 16 residues. The DNA of the CDR3 is TGTGCCAGCAGTTTCCCACTAGCGGGAGTCCCCTACGAGCAGTACTTC. Translating it yields CASSFPLAGVPYEQYF.

The count of this clone is one. The chain uses TRBV9 and TRBJ1-3; perhaps TRBD1 as D (5 bases). Per germline, CDR1 SGDLS and CDR2 YYNGEE. This CDR3 is 17 amino acids long. The ends were cut back, 3 bases at V and 0 bases at J, with 16 bases in the middle. The CDR3 loop is CASSAGLARFSGNTIYF. The CDR3 DNA reads TGTGCCAGCAGCGCGGGACTTGCCCGCTTCTCTGGAAACACCATATATTTT. Filled out from reference TRBV9 and TRBJ1-3, the complete variable domain reads DSGVTQTPKHLITATGQRVTLRCSPRSGDLSVYWYQQSLDQGLQFLIQYYNGEERAKGNILERFSAQQFPDLHSELNLSSLELGDSALYFCASSAGLARFSGNTIYFGEGSWLTVV.

This chain connects TRBV10-3 to TRBJ1-1; TRBD1 aligns across 8 bases. J gave up 3 bases and V 7 bases, and 7 bases lay outside the gene matches. Germline assignment: CDR1 ENHRY and CDR2 SYGVKD. This CDR3 comprises 14 residues. Written as DNA, the CDR3 is TGTGCCATCACAGAGACAGGGGCGGACACTGAAGCTTTCTTT. Translating it yields CAITETGADTEAFF.

V and J are TRBV14 and TRBJ2-2; no definite D call. CDR3 length: 14 amino acids. Trimming took 3 bases from V and 4 from J, leaving 9 bases between them. CDR1 and CDR2 from the germline V gene are SGHDN and FVKESK. In DNA, the CDR3 is TGTGCCAGCAGCCAGGCGAGGAGCACCGGGGAGCTGTTTTTT. Protein: CASSQARSTGELFF.

The chain has TRBV10-3 and TRBJ2-7; perhaps TRBD2 as D (6 bases). Trimming removed 2 bases from V and 2 bases from J, with 10 bases in between. Germline V lookup: CDR1 ENHRY, CDR2 SYGVKD. This CDR3 has 14 amino acids. CDR3 residues: CAISETSSPYEQYF. The CDR3, as DNA: TGTGCCATCAGTGAGACTAGCAGCCCCTACGAGCAGTACTTC.